These 16 T cell receptor beta chains share one sample of origin, sequenced in a study of blood T cell repertoires in COVID-19. Assay: immunoSEQ multiplex PCR; the TCRdb copy retains only in-frame clones and omits some. This repertoire shows some 260,000 clones, 70% to 80% found once; its top ten account for 2.5% to 4%. Sequenced input: peripheral blood. The source of these receptors is a woman of 80 years or more with acute or convalescent COVID-19.

This clone was observed a single time. The V call is TRBV7-2, the J call TRBJ2-2; 7 nucleotides match TRBD1. This CDR3 spans 14 amino acids. Germline CDR1 is SGHTA and CDR2 is FQGNSA. Trimming cost V 2 bases and J 5 bases; bases outside gene matches: 2. The CDR3 protein is CASSLLQGTGELFF. CDR3 DNA: TGTGCCAGCAGCTTATTACAGGGGACCGGGGAGCTGTTTTTT.

The gene calls are TRBV18 and TRBJ1-4; 7 bases agree with TRBD1. V lost 5 bases, J lost 14 bases, and 8 bases stayed unmatched. The CDR3 contains 12 residues. Germline V gene data show CDR1 as KGHSH and CDR2 as LQKENI. The CDR3 DNA follows: TGTGCCAGCTCAACTACAGGGGTTTGGCTGTTTTTT. This sequence encodes CASSTTGVWLFF.

On this clone: The same CDR3 also results from other DNA sequences found in this sample. The chain employs TRBV29-1 and TRBJ1-1; no firm D call. Trimming removed 4 bases from V and 4 bases from J, with 7 bases in between. The CDR3 is made up of 11 amino acids. Germline-derived CDR1 and CDR2 are SQVTM and ANQGSEA. This chain's CDR3 is CSVVRSTEAFF. The CDR3 bases are TGCAGCGTTGTTAGAAGCACTGAAGCTTTCTTT.

The CDR3 is CASSQRDTPSLNSPLHF. In nucleotides, the CDR3 is TGCGCCAGCAGCCAGAGAGACACTCCAAGCCTTAATTCACCCCTCCACTTT. This rearrangement joins TRBV4-1 to TRBJ1-6; D gene unclear. The V gene's germline CDR1 is MGHRA and CDR2 YSYEKL. V gave up 3 bases and J gave up 6 bases, with 18 bases separating them. The CDR3 has 17 amino acids.

Ten or more counts support this clone. The J gene is TRBJ2-7, the V gene TRBV27, with TRBD1 as a possible D gene (6 bases). CDR1 is MNHEY, CDR2 SMNVEV, per germline (reference sequence). Trimming shortened V by 5 bases and J by 2 bases, and 16 bases separated the two germline ends. The CDR3 is 15 amino acids. DNA of the CDR3: TGTGCCAGCAGTGGGGACAACCGGGGCACCTACGAGCAGTACTTC. This gives the protein CASSGDNRGTYEQYF.

This chain's CDR3 is CASSVSGGNTEAFF. The CDR3 DNA reads TGCGCCAGCAGCGTTAGCGGGGGGAACACTGAAGCTTTCTTT. J is TRBJ1-1 and V is TRBV5-1, with a possible D match to TRBD1 (5 bases). Germline V gene lookup returns CDR1 SGHRS and CDR2 YFSETQ. V lost 4 bases and J lost 1, with 11 bases in between. The CDR3 is made up of 14 amino acids.

The V call is TRBV11-2, the J call TRBJ1-6; TRBD1 matches at 7 bases. Germline-derived CDR1 and CDR2 are SGHAT and FQNNGV. Germline trimming cut 2 bases from V and 8 bases from J; bases unmatched to any gene: 3. This CDR3 spans 14 amino acids. In nucleotides, the CDR3 is TGTGCCAGCAGCTTATACAGGGGCTATTCACCCCTCCACTTT. Residues: CASSLYRGYSPLHF.

The genes are TRBV7-9 and TRBJ2-7, with 7 bases lining up with TRBD1. V shed 5 bases and J 4 bases; nucleotides not matched to a gene: 11. Germline V CDR1 and CDR2: SEHNR, FQNEAQ (reference sequence). The CDR3 covers 15 residues. CDR3 amino acids: CASSPFRAGGYEQYF. The CDR3 DNA follows: TGTGCCAGCAGCCCCTTTAGGGCAGGGGGATACGAGCAGTACTTC. Using reference TRBV7-9 and TRBJ2-7 for the parts outside the CDR3, the full variable domain is DTGVSQNPRHKITKRGQNVTFRCDPISEHNRLYWYRQTLGQGPEFLTYFQNEAQLEKSRLLSDRFSAERPKGSFSTLEIQRTEQGDSAMYLCASSPFRAGGYEQYFGPGTRLTVT.

The chain joins TRBV5-4 to TRBJ2-2; D gene uncertain. The V and J ends lost 4 bases and 3 bases respectively, with 4 bases between them. The CDR3 runs to 12 residues. In germline, CDR1 is SGHNT, CDR2 YYREEE (reference sequence). CDR3 in amino acids: CASSQYTGELFF. CDR3 DNA sequence: TGTGCCAGCAGCCAATACACCGGGGAGCTGTTTTTT.

The chain combines TRBV6-5 with TRBJ1-2; D gene uncertain. Germline lookup yields CDR1 MNHEY and CDR2 SVGAGI. Trimming removed 6 bases at V and 7 bases at J, with 12 bases between. The CDR3 has 12 residues. DNA for the CDR3: TGTGCCAGCAGCGAGTACCCGGGTGGCTACACCTTC. Translating gives CASSEYPGGYTF.

The chain has TRBV5-1 and TRBJ2-2; D uncertain. V gave up 7 bases and J gave up 7 bases, with 20 bases separating them. There are 15 residues in the CDR3. From germline, CDR1 is SGHRS and CDR2 YFSETQ. CDR3 residues: CASRGQPRLDGELFF. CDR3 DNA sequence: TGCGCCAGCCGAGGCCAACCCCGCTTGGACGGGGAGCTGTTTTTT.

The rearrangement joins TRBV29-1 to TRBJ2-5, with TRBD1 identical over 7 bases. The trim removed 6 bases at V and 5 bases at J, leaving 9 bases unmatched. Germline CDR1 reads SQVTM; CDR2 reads ANQGSEA. The CDR3 covers 13 residues. The DNA for the CDR3 is TGCAGCGTCGACAGGGCATCTGGTGAGACCCAGTACTTC. Its translation: CSVDRASGETQYF.

CDR3 DNA: TGCAGCGCCGGGGAGCGGGAGCAGTACTTC. It codes for CSAGEREQYF. V is TRBV29-1 and J is TRBJ2-7, with D perhaps TRBD2 (5 bases). Looked up from germline, CDR1 is SQVTM and CDR2 is ANQGSEA. The CDR3 length is 10 residues. Trimming removed 7 bases from V and 7 bases from J, with 11 bases in between.

This rearrangement joins TRBV5-1 to TRBJ1-1, with D possibly matching TRBD1 (5 bases). V was shortened by 0 bases and J by 4 bases, with 13 bases between the two germline ends. CDR3 length equals 15 residues. Germline V gene sequence: CDR1 SGHRS, CDR2 YFSETQ. CDR3 in amino acids: CASSLGQTGPTEAFF. CDR3 bases: TGCGCCAGCAGCTTGGGACAAACAGGCCCCACTGAAGCTTTCTTT.

V gene TRBV5-1 combines with J gene TRBJ2-2, with D possibly matching TRBD2 (5 bases). Germline-derived CDR1 and CDR2 are SGHRS and YFSETQ. V was cut by 6 bases and J by 5 bases, with 17 bases left in between. The CDR3 runs to 15 residues. The CDR3: CASKYPGSRTGELFF. Written as DNA, the CDR3 is TGCGCCAGCAAATATCCGGGATCTCGAACCGGGGAGCTGTTTTTT.

The rearrangement links TRBV6-5 to TRBJ1-3, with a possible D match to TRBD1 (5 bases). Trimming removed 2 bases at V and 1 base at J, with 9 bases between. There are 15 residues in the CDR3. Germline V gene lookup returns CDR1 MNHEY and CDR2 SVGAGI. For the CDR3, the DNA is TGTGCCAGCAGTTACCCTAGGGGATCTGGAAACACCATATATTTT. Translating it yields CASSYPRGSGNTIYF.